The 9 T cell receptor beta chains below were found in one sample sequenced in a study of blood T cell repertoires in COVID-19. Only in-frame clones appear in the TCRdb table, and some are missing; sequencing was by immunoSEQ multiplex PCR. The table shows roughly 120,000 clones, with 75% to 90% occurring only once. The sequenced material came from peripheral blood. The source of these receptors is a woman of 80 years or more with COVID-19, enrolled during active disease.

The V call is TRBV12-3 or TRBV12-4, the J call TRBJ2-7; a weak D match, TRBD1 (5 bases). The CDR3 is 12 amino acids. Trimming left V 7 bases short and J 6 bases short, with 13 bases between. CDR3 protein: CASTPGIGEQYF. The CDR3 bases are TGTGCCAGCACCCCAGGGATCGGCGAGCAGTACTTC.

J is TRBJ2-3 and V is TRBV5-6, with D maybe TRBD1 (6 bases). The CDR3 is 17 amino acids. Per germline, CDR1 SGHDT and CDR2 YYEEEE. With 6 bases removed from V and 2 bases from J, the gap between germline ends came to 22 bases. The CDR3 region has the DNA TGTGCCAGCACCACAGGGCCGGGTGCTTACGCCACAGATACGCAGTATTTT. Amino acid sequence: CASTTGPGAYATDTQYF.

J is TRBJ1-3 and V is TRBV9, with TRBD1 matching over 7 bases. Trimming removed 0 bases from V and 7 bases from J; junction bases left unmatched: 7. The CDR3 consists of 15 residues. Germline V lookup: CDR1 SGDLS, CDR2 YYNGEE. CDR3 region: CASSVESGGINTIYF. In DNA, the CDR3 is TGTGCCAGCAGCGTAGAGTCAGGGGGTATTAACACCATATATTTT. The whole variable domain, remainder taken from reference TRBV9 and TRBJ1-3, is DSGVTQTPKHLITATGQRVTLRCSPRSGDLSVYWYQQSLDQGLQFLIQYYNGEERAKGNILERFSAQQFPDLHSELNLSSLELGDSALYFCASSVESGGINTIYFGEGSWLTVV.

The rearrangement links TRBV28 to TRBJ1-2; no clear D gene. The germline V and J ends were trimmed by 6 bases and 7 bases, with 18 bases remaining between them. CDR1 is MDHEN and CDR2 is SYDVKM in the germline V gene. The CDR3 loop spans 14 amino acids. The CDR3 DNA reads TGTGCCAGCAGCCCCGACGGCAGACGGGGTGGCTACACCTTC. Translated: CASSPDGRRGGYTF.

The J gene is TRBJ2-3, the V gene TRBV19, with 8 bases that match TRBD2. CDR1 is LNHDA and CDR2 is SQIVND in the germline V gene (reference sequence). The V and J ends lost 6 bases and 2 bases, in that order; junction bases with no gene match: 7. This CDR3 region has 15 residues. This chain's CDR3 is CASRESSGSTDTQYF. CDR3 nucleotide sequence: TGTGCCAGTAGGGAATCTAGCGGGTCCACAGATACGCAGTATTTT.

V usage is TRBV11-2 and J usage is TRBJ1-1; D may be TRBD1 (6 bases). CDR1 is SGHAT, CDR2 FQNNGV, per germline. The CDR3 spans 11 residues. V was pared by 5 bases and J by 6 bases, with 7 bases between. This CDR3 is CASSPGAEAFF. CDR3 nucleotides: TGTGCCAGCAGCCCAGGGGCTGAAGCTTTCTTT.

The chain couples TRBV6-6 to TRBJ2-7; 8 nucleotides line up with TRBD1. The V segment lost 2 bases and the J segment 1 base; nucleotides outside the gene matches: 7. The germline V gene encodes CDR1 MNHNY and CDR2 SVGAGI (reference sequence). The CDR3 length is 16 residues. CDR3 DNA: TGTGCCAGCAGTTACAGTGTCAGGGGGCCATCCTACGAGCAGTACTTC. Amino acid sequence: CASSYSVRGPSYEQYF.

This chain connects TRBV7-8 to TRBJ2-7; D not certain. CDR1 is SGHVS, CDR2 FQNEAQ, per germline. V was clipped by 7 bases and J by 1 base, with 17 bases between them. The CDR3 has 15 amino acids. CDR3 sequence reads: CASTHRLRNSYEQYF. CDR3 DNA: TGTGCCAGCACGCATAGACTCCGGAATTCCTACGAGCAGTACTTC. Looking up the rest from reference TRBV7-8 and TRBJ2-7 gives the full variable domain: GAGVSQSPRYKVAKRGQDVALRCDPISGHVSLFWYQQALGQGPEFLTYFQNEAQLDKSGLPSDRFFAERPEGSVSTLKIQRTQQEDSAVYLCASTHRLRNSYEQYFGPGTRLTVT.

This rearrangement joins TRBV7-8 to TRBJ2-1, with 13 bases fitting TRBD2. The CDR3 runs to 16 residues. CDR1 is SGHVS, CDR2 FQNEAQ, per germline. Trimming took 5 bases from V and 7 from J; bases not matched to a gene: 8. For the CDR3, the DNA is TGTGCCAGCAGCACGCAATCGACTAGCGGGAGGAATGAGCAGTTCTTC. Its protein is CASSTQSTSGRNEQFF. Variable domain in full (rest from reference TRBV7-8 and TRBJ2-1): GAGVSQSPRYKVAKRGQDVALRCDPISGHVSLFWYQQALGQGPEFLTYFQNEAQLDKSGLPSDRFFAERPEGSVSTLKIQRTQQEDSAVYLCASSTQSTSGRNEQFFGPGTRLTVL.